This TCR beta chain came from a study of blood T cell repertoires in COVID-19. Study overall: Collection of acute and convalescent COVID-19 samples took place in the United States, Italy and Spain. PBMCs, B-cell-depleted T cells, or T cells were the source of the cDNA or gDNA that made up the material.

Authors' data handling: Scientists estimated how many nucleated cells there were by amplifying reference gene primers. Assay: immunoSEQ multiplex PCR; the TCRdb copy retains only in-frame clones and omits some. V, J and clone size reflect that table, while D and trimming were determined from the DNA. The data hold fewer than 300,000 clones, with 90% to 95% observed a single time. Sequenced input: peripheral blood. The clonotype comes from a woman in her 30s with COVID-19, enrolled during active disease.

CDR3 DNA sequence: TGTGCCAGCAGCAAAGCGAGAAGAAACACTGAAGCTTTCTTT. As protein: CASSKARRNTEAFF. V usage is TRBV21-1 and J usage is TRBJ1-1. TRBV21-1 is described as a pseudogene. CDR3 length equals 14 residues.